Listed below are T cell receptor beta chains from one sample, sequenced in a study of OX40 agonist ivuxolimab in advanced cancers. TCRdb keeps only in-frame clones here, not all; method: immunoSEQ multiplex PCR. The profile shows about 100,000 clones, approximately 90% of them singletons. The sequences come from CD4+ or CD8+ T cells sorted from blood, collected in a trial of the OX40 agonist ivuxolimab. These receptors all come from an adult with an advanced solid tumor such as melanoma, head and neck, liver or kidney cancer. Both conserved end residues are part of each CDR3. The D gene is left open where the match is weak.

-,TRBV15,CATSRRLQGMNTEAFF
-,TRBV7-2,CASSSGPSTNEKLFF
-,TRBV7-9,CASSWTWLSFRNEQFF
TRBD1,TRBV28,CASRRDSSYEQYF
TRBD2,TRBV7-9,CASSIRGLAGAGANVLTF
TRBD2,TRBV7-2,CASSLTTSGRNEQYF
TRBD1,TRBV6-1,CASSGDREKQYF
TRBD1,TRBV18,CASLMTGSGTEAFF
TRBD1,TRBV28,CASRDRGNQPQHF
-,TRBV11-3,CASSLVTDTQYF
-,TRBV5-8,CASSLRGGGYTF
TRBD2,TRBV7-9,CASSRGLAGPGELFF
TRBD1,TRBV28,CASSALGQGDWANYGYTF
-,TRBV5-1,CASSLAVTGELFF
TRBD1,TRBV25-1,CASSDNRGRGTDTQYF
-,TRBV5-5,CASSLGGLSGSSYEQYF
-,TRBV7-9,CASSYPGIGMETQYF
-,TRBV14,CASSARQVKNTEAFF
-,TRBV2,CASRGDTKGTYEQYF
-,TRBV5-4,CASSLGGTGNQPQHF
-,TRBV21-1,CASSPLRGQGTGNTIYF
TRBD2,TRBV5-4,CASSLWLAGGHEQFF
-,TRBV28,CASSLYLGEQYF
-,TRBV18,CASSGPSARDTQYF
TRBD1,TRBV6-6,CASSTTGGVQNQPQHF
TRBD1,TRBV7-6,CASSWGGTGLREKLFF
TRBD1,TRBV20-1,CSADRGETQYF
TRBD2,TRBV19,CASSIVPAGVYEQYF
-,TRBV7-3,CASSPTPGPNEQFF
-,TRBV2,CASSHPREETQYF
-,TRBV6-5,CASSYTMTAAADTQYF
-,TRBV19,CASSRLRDGTTNEKLFF
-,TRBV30,CAWSVRGNIQYF
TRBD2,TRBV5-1,CASSFGASGSADTQYF
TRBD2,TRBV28,CASSFLTSGRPAYEQYF
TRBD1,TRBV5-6,CASSLRGPSNQPQHF
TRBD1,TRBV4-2,CASSQEQGANQPQHF
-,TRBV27,CASRKRVEQPQHF
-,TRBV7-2,CASSSRGGPYEQYF
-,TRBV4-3,CASSQDRPQAEQYF
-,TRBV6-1,CASSERGGKDTQYF
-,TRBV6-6,CASSPQQRVYGYTF
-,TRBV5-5,CASSPYTVNTEAFF
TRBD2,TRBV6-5,CASSLGLAGYNEQFF
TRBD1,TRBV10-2,CASTIQGIGPSNEQYF
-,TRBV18,CASSPLTSVGLYNEQFF
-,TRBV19,CASSIDQVSYTGELFF
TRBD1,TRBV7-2,CASSSGTVLNLAFF